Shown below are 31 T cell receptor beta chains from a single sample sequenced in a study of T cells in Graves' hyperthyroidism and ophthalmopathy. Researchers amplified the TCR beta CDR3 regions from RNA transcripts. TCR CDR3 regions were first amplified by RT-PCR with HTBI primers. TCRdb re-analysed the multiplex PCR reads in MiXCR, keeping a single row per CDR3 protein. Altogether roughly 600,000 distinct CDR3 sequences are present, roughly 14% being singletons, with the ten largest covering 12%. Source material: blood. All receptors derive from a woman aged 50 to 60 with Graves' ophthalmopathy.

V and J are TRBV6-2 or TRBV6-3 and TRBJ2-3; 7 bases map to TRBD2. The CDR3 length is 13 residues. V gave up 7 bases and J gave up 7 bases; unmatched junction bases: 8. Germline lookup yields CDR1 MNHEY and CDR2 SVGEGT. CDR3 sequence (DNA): TGTGCCAGCACCAATGGGAGGGCATATACGCAGTATTTT. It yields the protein CASTNGRAYTQYF.

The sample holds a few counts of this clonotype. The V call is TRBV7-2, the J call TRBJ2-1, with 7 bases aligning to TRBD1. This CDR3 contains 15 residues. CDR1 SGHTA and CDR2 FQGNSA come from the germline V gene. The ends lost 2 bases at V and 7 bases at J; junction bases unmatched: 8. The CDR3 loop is CASSLPRTGKNEQFF. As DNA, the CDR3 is TGTGCCAGCAGCTTACCGAGGACAGGTAAAAATGAGCAGTTCTTC.

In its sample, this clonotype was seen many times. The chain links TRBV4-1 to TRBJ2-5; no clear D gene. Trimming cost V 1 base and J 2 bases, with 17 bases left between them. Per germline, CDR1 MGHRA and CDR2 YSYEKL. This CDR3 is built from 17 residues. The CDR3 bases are TGCGCCAGCAGCCAAGTCTTAGCCTCGGGCAGTCAAGAGACCCAGTACTTC. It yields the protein CASSQVLASGSQETQYF.

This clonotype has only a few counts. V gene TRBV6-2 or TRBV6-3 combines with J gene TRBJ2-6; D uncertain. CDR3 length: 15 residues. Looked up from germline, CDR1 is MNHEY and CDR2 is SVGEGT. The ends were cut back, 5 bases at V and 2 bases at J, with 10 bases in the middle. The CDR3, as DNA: TGTGCCAGCAGTAATACCTGGGCTGGGGCCAACGTCCTGACTTTC. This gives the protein CASSNTWAGANVLTF.

DNA for the CDR3: TGCGCCAGCAGCCAAGAAAGCCAGGGGGCAGGTGGCTACACCTTC. Translating it yields CASSQESQGAGGYTF. The chain links TRBV4-3 to TRBJ1-2; 8 positions agree with TRBD1. Germline V lookup: CDR1 LGHNA, CDR2 YSLEER. V lost 0 bases, J lost 7 bases, and 7 bases stayed unmatched. The CDR3 contains 15 residues.

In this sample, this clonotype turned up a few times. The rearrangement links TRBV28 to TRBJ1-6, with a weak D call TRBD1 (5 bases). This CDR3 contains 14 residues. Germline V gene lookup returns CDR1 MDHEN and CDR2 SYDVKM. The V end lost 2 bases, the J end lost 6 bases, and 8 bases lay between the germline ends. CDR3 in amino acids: CASSLAGINSPLHF. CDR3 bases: TGTGCCAGCAGTTTAGCAGGGATTAATTCACCCCTCCACTTT.

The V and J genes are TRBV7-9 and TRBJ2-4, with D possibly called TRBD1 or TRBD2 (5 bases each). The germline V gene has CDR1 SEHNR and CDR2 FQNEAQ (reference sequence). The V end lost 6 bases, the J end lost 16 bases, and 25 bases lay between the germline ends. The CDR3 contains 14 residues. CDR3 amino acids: CASSPAGAPGIRYF. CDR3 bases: TGTGCCAGCAGTCCTGCCGGGGCCCCGGGCATTCGTTACTTC. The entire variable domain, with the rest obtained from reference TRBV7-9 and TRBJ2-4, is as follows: DTGVSQNPRHKITKRGQNVTFRCDPISEHNRLYWYRQTLGQGPEFLTYFQNEAQLEKSRLLSDRFSAERPKGSFSTLEIQRTEQGDSAMYLCASSPAGAPGIRYFGAGTRLSVL.

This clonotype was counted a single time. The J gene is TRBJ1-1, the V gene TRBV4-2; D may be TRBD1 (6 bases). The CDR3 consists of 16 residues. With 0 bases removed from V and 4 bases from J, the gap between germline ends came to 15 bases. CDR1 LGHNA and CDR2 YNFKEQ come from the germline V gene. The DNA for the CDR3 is TGTGCCAGCAGCCAAGATGGGGGCAGTCAGAGCACTGAAGCTTTCTTT. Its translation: CASSQDGGSQSTEAFF.

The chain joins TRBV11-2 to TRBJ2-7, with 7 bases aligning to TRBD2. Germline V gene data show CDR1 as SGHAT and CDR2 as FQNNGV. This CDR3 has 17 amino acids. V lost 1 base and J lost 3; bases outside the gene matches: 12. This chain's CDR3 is CASSLAGGVGSRYEQYF. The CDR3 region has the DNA TGTGCCAGCAGCTTAGCGGGGGGTGTGGGCTCCCGCTACGAGCAGTACTTC.

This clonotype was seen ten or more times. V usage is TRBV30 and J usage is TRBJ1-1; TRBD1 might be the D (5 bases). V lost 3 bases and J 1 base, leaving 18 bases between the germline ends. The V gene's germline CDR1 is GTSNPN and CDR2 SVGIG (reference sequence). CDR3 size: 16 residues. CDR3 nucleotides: TGTGCCTGGAGAAGAAGAAGAAGAGGGACGAACACTGAAGCTTTCTTT. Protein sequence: CAWRRRRRGTNTEAFF.

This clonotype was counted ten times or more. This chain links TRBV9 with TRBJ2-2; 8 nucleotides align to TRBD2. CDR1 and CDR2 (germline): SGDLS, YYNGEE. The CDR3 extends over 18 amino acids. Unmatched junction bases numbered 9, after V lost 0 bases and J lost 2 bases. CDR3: CASSVATGTSGNTGELFF. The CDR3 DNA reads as TGTGCCAGCAGCGTAGCTACAGGTACTAGCGGAAACACCGGGGAGCTGTTTTTT. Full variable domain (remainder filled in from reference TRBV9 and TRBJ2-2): DSGVTQTPKHLITATGQRVTLRCSPRSGDLSVYWYQQSLDQGLQFLIQYYNGEERAKGNILERFSAQQFPDLHSELNLSSLELGDSALYFCASSVATGTSGNTGELFFGEGSRLTVL.

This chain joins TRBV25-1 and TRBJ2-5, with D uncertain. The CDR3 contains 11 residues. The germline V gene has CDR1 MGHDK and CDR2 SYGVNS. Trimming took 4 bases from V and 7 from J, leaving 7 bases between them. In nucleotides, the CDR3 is TGTGCCAGCAGTGGGAGAGGGACCCAGTACTTC. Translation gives CASSGRGTQYF.

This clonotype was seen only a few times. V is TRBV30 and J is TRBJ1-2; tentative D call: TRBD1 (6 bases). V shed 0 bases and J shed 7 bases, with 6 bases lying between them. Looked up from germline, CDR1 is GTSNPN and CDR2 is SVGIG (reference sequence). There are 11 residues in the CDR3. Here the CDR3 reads CAWSVGGGYTF. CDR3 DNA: TGTGCCTGGAGTGTAGGGGGTGGCTACACCTTC.

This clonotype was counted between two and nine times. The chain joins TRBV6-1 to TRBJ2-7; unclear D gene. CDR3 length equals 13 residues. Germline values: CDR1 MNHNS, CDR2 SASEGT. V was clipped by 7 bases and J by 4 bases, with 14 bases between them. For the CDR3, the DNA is TGTGCCAGCACTCCAACGGGTAGATACGAGCAGTACTTC. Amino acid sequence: CASTPTGRYEQYF.

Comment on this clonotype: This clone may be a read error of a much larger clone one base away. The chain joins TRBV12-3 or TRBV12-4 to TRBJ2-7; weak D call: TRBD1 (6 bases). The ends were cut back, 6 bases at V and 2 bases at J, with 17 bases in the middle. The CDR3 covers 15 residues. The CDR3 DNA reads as TGTGCCAGCAGGAGAAGACAGGACCCTACCTACGAGCAGTACTTC. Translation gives CASRRRQDPTYEQYF.

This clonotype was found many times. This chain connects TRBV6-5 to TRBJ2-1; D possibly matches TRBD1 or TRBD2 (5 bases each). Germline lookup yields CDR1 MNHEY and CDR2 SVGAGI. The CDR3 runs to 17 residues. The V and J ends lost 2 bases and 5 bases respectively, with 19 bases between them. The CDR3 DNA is TGTGCCAGCAGTTACGATACAGGTTCCCTCGGGGACAATGAGCAGTTCTTC. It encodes CASSYDTGSLGDNEQFF.

The CDR3 spells CASSFASGIWEQFF. CDR3 DNA sequence: TGTGCCAGCAGTTTCGCTAGCGGGATTTGGGAGCAGTTCTTC. The V and J genes are TRBV12-3 or TRBV12-4 and TRBJ2-1; TRBD2 aligns across 9 bases. Unmatched junction bases numbered 7, after V lost 3 bases and J lost 10 bases. The CDR3 consists of 14 residues.

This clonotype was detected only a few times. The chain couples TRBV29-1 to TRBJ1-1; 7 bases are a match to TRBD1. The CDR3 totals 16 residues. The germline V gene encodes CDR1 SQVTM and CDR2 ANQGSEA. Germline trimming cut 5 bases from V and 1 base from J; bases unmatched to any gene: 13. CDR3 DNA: TGCAGCGTTATATTTAGGGGGCGACTGAGGAACACTGAAGCTTTCTTT. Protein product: CSVIFRGRLRNTEAFF.

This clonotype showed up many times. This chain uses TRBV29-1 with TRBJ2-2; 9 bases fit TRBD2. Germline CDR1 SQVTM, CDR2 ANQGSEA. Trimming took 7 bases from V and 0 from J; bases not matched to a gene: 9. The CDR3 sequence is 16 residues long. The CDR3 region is CSAAQTSGTNTGELFF. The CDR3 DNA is TGCAGCGCCGCCCAGACTAGCGGAACGAACACCGGGGAGCTGTTTTTT.

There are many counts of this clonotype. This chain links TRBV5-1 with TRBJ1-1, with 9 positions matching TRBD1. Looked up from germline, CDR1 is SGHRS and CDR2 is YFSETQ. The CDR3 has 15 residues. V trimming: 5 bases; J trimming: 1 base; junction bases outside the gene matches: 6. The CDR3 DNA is TGCGCCAGCAGACCTCCGGGACAGGGGAACACTGAAGCTTTCTTT. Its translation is CASRPPGQGNTEAFF.

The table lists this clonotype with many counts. CDR3 sequence (DNA): TGTGCCAGCAGGGGTAGCGGGAGGACTGAGCAGTTCTTC. This codes for CASRGSGRTEQFF. V gene TRBV12-3 or TRBV12-4 combines with J gene TRBJ2-1, with TRBD2 identical over 10 bases. Unmatched junction bases numbered 5, after V lost 6 bases and J lost 9 bases. The CDR3 is made up of 13 amino acids.

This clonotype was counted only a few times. CDR3 in amino acids: CSAQSPSGSYEQYF. CDR3 coding DNA: TGCAGTGCGCAATCTCCTAGCGGGAGTTACGAGCAGTACTTC. The rearrangement uses TRBV20-1 and TRBJ2-7; 10 bases fit TRBD2. Germline V gene sequence: CDR1 DFQATT, CDR2 SNEGSKA (reference sequence). The CDR3 loop spans 14 amino acids. V lost 6 bases to trimming and J lost 4 bases; unmatched junction nucleotides: 9.

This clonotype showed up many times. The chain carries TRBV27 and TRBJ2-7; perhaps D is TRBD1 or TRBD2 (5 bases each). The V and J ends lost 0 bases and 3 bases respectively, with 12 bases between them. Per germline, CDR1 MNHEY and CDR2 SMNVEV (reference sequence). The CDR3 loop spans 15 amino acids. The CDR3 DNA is TGTGCCAGCAGTTTATCGATCCAGGGAGTCTACGAGCAGTACTTC. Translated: CASSLSIQGVYEQYF.

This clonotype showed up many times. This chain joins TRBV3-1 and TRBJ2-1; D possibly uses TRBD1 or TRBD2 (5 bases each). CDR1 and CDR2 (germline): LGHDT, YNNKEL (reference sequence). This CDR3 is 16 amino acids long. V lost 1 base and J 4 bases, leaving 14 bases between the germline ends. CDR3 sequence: CASSQGGGRRYNEQFF. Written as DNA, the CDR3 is TGTGCCAGCAGCCAAGGGGGCGGCCGGAGGTACAATGAGCAGTTCTTC.

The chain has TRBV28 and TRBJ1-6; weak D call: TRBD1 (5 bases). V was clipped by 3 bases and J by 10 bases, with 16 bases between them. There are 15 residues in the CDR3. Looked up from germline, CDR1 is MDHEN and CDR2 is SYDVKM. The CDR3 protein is CASSFGDRGGSPLHF. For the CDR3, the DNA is TGTGCCAGCAGTTTTGGGGACCGGGGAGGATCACCCCTCCACTTT.

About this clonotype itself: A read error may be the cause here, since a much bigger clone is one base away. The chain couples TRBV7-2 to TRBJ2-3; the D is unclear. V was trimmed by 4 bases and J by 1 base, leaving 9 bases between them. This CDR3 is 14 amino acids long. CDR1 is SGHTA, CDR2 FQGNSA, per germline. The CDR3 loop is CTSSSSSGTDTQYF. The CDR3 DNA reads TGTACCAGCAGCTCCTCAAGCGGCACAGATACGCAGTATTTT.

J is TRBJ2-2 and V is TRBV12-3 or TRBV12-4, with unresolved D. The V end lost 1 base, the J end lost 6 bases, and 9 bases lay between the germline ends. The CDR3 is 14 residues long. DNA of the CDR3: TGTGCCAGCAGTTTAGGGCAGATTTCCGGGGAGCTGTTTTTT. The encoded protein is CASSLGQISGELFF.

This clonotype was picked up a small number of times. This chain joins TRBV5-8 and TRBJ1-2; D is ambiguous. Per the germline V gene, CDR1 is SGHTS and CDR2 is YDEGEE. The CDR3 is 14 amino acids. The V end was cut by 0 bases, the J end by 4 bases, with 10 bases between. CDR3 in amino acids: CASSLAPQIYGYTF. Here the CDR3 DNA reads TGTGCCAGCAGCTTGGCACCTCAGATCTATGGCTACACCTTC. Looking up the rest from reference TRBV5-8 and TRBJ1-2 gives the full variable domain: EAGVTQSPTHLIKTRGQQATLRCSPISGHTSVYWYQQALGLGLQFLLWYDEGEERNRGNFPPRFSGRQFPNYSSELNVNALELEDSALYLCASSLAPQIYGYTFGSGTRLTVV.

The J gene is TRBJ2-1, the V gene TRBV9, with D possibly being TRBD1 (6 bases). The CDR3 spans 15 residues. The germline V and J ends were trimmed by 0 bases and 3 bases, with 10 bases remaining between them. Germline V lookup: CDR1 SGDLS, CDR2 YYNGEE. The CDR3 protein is CASSVAPGDYNEQFF. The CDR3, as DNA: TGTGCCAGCAGCGTAGCTCCAGGGGACTACAATGAGCAGTTCTTC.

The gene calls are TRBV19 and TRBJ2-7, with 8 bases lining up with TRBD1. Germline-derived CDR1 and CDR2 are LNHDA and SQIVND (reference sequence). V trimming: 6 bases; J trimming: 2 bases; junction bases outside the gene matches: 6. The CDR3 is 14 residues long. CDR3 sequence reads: CASSKGTGTYEQYF. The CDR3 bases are TGTGCCAGTAGCAAAGGGACAGGAACCTACGAGCAGTACTTC.

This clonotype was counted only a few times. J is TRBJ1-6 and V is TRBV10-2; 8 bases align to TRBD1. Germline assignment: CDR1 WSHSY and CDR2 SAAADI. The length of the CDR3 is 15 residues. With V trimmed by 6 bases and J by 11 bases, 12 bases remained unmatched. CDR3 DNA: TGCGCCAGCAGCCAACGGACAGGGTTGGAAACACCCCTCCACTTT. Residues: CASSQRTGLETPLHF.